The T cell receptor (beta chain) described here comes from a study of T-cell reconstitution after alpha-beta-depleted transplantation in children. Germline assignment: CDR1 MNHEY and CDR2 SVGAGI. The CDR3 totals 14 residues. Trimming cost V 8 bases and J 6 bases, with 17 bases left between them. Using unique molecular identifiers, the investigators prepared the TCRbeta library. MiXCR, applied by TCRdb to the PCR reads, yields one record per CDR3 protein. The data show 400,000 to 500,000 distinct CDR3 sequences, around 9.9% seen once. The sample holds a few counts of this clonotype. This chain uses TRBV6-5 with TRBJ2-1; D is tentatively TRBD1 or TRBD2 (5 bases each). Sequenced material: PBMCs from the stem cell graft donor, taken from the stem cell graft. This sequence originates from a human donor who donated a stem cell graft to a child with acute myeloid leukemia. CDR3 in amino acids: CASGSRDPRNEQFF. CDR3 bases: TGTGCCAGCGGTTCCCGGGACCCTCGCAATGAGCAGTTCTTC.